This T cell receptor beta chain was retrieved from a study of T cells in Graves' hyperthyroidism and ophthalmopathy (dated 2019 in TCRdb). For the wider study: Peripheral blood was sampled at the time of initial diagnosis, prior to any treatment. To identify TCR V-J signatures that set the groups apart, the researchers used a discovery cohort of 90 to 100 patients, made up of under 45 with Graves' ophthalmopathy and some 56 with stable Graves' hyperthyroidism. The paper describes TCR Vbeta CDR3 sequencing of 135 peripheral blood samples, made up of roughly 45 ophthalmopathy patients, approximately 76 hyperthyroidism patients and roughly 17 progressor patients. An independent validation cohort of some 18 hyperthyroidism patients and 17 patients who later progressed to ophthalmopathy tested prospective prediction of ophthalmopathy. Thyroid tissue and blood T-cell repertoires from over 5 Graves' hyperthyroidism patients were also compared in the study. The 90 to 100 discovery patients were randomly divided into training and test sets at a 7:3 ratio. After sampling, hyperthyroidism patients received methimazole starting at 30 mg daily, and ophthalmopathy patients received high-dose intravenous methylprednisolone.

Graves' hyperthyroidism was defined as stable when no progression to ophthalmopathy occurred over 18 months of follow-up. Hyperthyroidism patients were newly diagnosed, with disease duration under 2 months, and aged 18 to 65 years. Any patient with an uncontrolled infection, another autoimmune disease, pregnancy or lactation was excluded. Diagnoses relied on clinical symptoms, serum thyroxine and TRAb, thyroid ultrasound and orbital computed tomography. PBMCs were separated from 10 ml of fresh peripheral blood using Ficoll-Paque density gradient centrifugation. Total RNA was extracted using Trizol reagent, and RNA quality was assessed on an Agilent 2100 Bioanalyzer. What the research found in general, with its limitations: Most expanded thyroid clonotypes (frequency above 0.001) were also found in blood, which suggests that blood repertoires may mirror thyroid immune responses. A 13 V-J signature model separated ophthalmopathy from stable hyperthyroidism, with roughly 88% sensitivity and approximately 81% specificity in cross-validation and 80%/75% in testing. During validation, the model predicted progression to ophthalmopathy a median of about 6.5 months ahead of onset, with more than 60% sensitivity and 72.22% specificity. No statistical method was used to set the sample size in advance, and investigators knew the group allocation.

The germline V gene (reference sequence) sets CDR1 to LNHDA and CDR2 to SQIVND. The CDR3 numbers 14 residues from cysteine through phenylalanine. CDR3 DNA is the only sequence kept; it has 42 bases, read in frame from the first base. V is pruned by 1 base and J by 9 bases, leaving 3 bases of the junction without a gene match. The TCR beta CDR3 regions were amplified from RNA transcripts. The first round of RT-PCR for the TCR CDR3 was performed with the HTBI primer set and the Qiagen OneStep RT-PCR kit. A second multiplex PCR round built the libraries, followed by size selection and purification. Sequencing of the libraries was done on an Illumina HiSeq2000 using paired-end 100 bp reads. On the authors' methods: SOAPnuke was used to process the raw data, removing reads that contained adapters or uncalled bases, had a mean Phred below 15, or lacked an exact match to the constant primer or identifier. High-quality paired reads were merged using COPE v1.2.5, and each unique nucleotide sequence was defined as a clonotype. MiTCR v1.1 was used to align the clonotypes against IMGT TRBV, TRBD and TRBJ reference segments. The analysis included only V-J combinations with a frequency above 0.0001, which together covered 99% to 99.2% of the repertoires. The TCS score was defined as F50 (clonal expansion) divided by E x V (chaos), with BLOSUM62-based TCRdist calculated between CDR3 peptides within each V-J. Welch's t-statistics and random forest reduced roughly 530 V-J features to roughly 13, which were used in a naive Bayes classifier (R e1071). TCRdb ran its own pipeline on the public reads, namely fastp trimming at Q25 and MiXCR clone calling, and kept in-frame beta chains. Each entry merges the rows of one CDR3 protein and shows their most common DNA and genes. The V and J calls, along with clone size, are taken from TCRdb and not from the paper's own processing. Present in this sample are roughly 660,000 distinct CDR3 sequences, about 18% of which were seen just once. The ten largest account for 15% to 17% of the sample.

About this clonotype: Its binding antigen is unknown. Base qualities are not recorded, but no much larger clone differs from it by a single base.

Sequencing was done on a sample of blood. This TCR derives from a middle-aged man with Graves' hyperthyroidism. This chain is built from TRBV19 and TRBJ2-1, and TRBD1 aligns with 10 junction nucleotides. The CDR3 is CASSIVGQGIEQFF. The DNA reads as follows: TGTGCCAGTAGTATAGTGGGACAGGGGATTGAGCAGTTCTTC.